Below, 7 T cell receptor beta chains from the same sample are listed, as sequenced in a study of blood T cell repertoires in COVID-19 (dated by TCRdb to the early 2020s). The library was built by means of the immunoSEQ multiplex PCR assay. What TCRdb holds here is the immuneACCESS table cut down to in-frame rearrangements. Part of the clones is not present; checked against another copy, under half of the missing clones reflect an unresolved V gene, and the others are unexplained. This sample is represented by tens of thousands of clones; over 65% of them were singletons. Roughly 50% of the sample goes to the ten largest clones. The sequenced material came from peripheral blood. The receptors come from a human donor in a cohort sampled during active COVID-19.

CDR3 bases: TGTGCCAGCAGCCCCGGTTGGACTGAAGCTTTCTTT. It specifies CASSPGWTEAFF. This rearrangement joins TRBV11-2 to TRBJ1-1; D not resolved. V lost 5 bases, J lost 5 bases, and 9 bases lay in between. The CDR3 loop spans 12 amino acids. Germline lookup yields CDR1 SGHAT and CDR2 FQNNGV.

The J gene is TRBJ2-2, the V gene TRBV4-1, with 8 bases matching TRBD1. Germline loops: CDR1 MGHRA, CDR2 YSYEKL. The CDR3 is made up of 16 amino acids. V trimming: 2 bases; J trimming: 3 bases; junction bases outside the gene matches: 5. The CDR3 DNA follows: TGCGCCAGCAGCCAACATCCGGACAGGGACACCGGGGAGCTGTTTTTT. It is translated as CASSQHPDRDTGELFF.

This chain uses TRBV28 with TRBJ2-5; a possible D gene is TRBD1 (6 bases). Trimming shortened V by 7 bases and J by 1 base, and 13 bases separated the two germline ends. Germline CDR1 and CDR2: MDHEN and SYDVKM. The CDR3 runs to 14 residues. The CDR3 DNA sequence: TGTGCCAGCACTGGGGGACACGTCCAAGAGACCCAGTACTTC. Amino acid sequence: CASTGGHVQETQYF.

The CDR3 spells CASSLKRPGSTDRDKKAFF. Written as DNA, the CDR3 is TGTGCCAGCAGTTTAAAGAGGCCGGGTTCCACAGACCGGGACAAAAAAGCTTTCTTT. This chain links TRBV27 with TRBJ1-1; tentative D call: TRBD1 (6 bases). Trimming took 2 bases from V and 9 from J, leaving 31 bases between them. CDR1 is MNHEY and CDR2 is SMNVEV in the germline V gene (reference sequence). The CDR3 is 19 residues long.

The chain joins TRBV28 to TRBJ2-7, with TRBD1 as a possible D gene (6 bases). The germline V gene encodes CDR1 MDHEN and CDR2 SYDVKM. Deletions cut 9 bases from V and 3 bases from J, with 12 bases between. CDR3 length: 12 amino acids. CDR3 DNA sequence: TGTGCCAGTGGGGACACCCTCTACGAGCAGTACTTC. Translated, it gives CASGDTLYEQYF.

V and J are TRBV5-1 and TRBJ1-1; no firm D call. Germline V lookup: CDR1 SGHRS, CDR2 YFSETQ. V lost 0 bases and J 1 base, leaving 7 bases between the germline ends. The CDR3 consists of 14 residues. In DNA, the CDR3 is TGCGCCAGCAGCTTGGAAGGGAGGAACACTGAAGCTTTCTTT. Its translation is CASSLEGRNTEAFF.

V gene TRBV28 combines with J gene TRBJ2-1, with unresolved D. The CDR3 has 11 residues. The germline CDR1 and CDR2 sequences are MDHEN and SYDVKM. V was pared by 6 bases and J by 8 bases, with 8 bases between. The DNA of the CDR3 is TGTGCCAGCAGCCCACGGGATGAGCAGTTCTTC. It is translated as CASSPRDEQFF.